The 8 T cell receptor beta chains below were found in one sample sequenced in a study of blood T cell repertoires in COVID-19. Profiling relied on immunoSEQ multiplex PCR, and the TCRdb table lists in-frame clones only, not all of them. Among about 270,000 clones listed, around nine tenths were seen once. The sequenced sample was peripheral blood. These receptors were taken from a man aged 40-55 years with active or convalescent COVID-19.

This clone was seen only a few times. This chain connects TRBV29-1 to TRBJ1-1, with 8 positions matching TRBD1. Germline V gives CDR1 SQVTM, CDR2 ANQGSEA. The CDR3 runs 18 residues. The trim removed 0 bases at V and 3 bases at J, leaving 15 bases unmatched. The CDR3 loop is CSVEEGIDRGMGDTEAFF. The CDR3 DNA reads as TGCAGCGTTGAAGAAGGGATTGACAGGGGAATGGGGGACACTGAAGCTTTCTTT.

The V and J genes are TRBV5-1 and TRBJ1-3; D is perhaps TRBD1 (5 bases). The germline V gene has CDR1 SGHRS and CDR2 YFSETQ. The V end lost 0 bases, the J end lost 2 bases, and 12 bases lay between the germline ends. The CDR3 runs 16 residues. CDR3 in amino acids: CASSLGRGAAGNTIYF. DNA of the CDR3: TGCGCCAGCAGCTTGGGTCGTGGGGCGGCTGGAAACACCATATATTTT.

The chain couples TRBV6-6 to TRBJ2-1, with TRBD2 matching 10 bases. The germline V gene has CDR1 MNHNY and CDR2 SVGAGI (reference sequence). The length of the CDR3 is 16 residues. The junction had 9 bases not matched to a gene; V was cut back by 5 bases and J by 5 bases. CDR3 sequence reads: CASSNAGTSANNEQFF. The CDR3 coding sequence is TGTGCCAGCAGTAACGCCGGGACTAGCGCGAACAATGAGCAGTTCTTC.

This sequence joins TRBV15 and TRBJ1-5, with a tentative D call TRBD1 (6 bases). Trimming shortened V by 1 base and J by 0 bases, and 13 bases separated the two germline ends. Germline assignment: CDR1 LNHNV and CDR2 YYDKDF (reference sequence). CDR3 length: 17 amino acids. The CDR3: CATSRVGGAYSNQPQHF. In DNA form, the CDR3 reads TGTGCCACCAGCAGAGTAGGGGGGGCATATAGCAATCAGCCCCAGCATTTT. Full variable domain (outside the CDR3, taken from reference TRBV15 and TRBJ1-5): DAMVIQNPRYQVTQFGKPVTLSCSQTLNHNVMYWYQQKSSQAPKLLFHYYDKDFNNEADTPDNFQSRRPNTSFCFLDIRSPGLGDTAMYLCATSRVGGAYSNQPQHFGDGTRLSIL.

Written as DNA, the CDR3 is TGTGCCAGCAGCCTGCAGGGATATCGCACTGAAGCTTTCTTT. It translates to CASSLQGYRTEAFF. The chain uses TRBV5-6 and TRBJ1-1; D possibly corresponds to TRBD1 (5 bases). The germline gives CDR1 SGHDT, CDR2 YYEEEE. The CDR3 contains 14 residues. The V gene lost 4 bases and the J gene lost 4 bases, with 14 bases spanning the gap.

In this sample, this clone turned up once. V gene TRBV14 combines with J gene TRBJ1-2; weak D call: TRBD1 (5 bases). V was clipped by 4 bases and J by 4 bases, with 13 bases between them. Germline loops: CDR1 SGHDN, CDR2 FVKESK. This CDR3 has 14 residues. CDR3 amino acids: CASSPPGGGYGYTF. The CDR3 DNA reads as TGTGCCAGCAGCCCCCCCGGGGGGGGCTATGGCTACACCTTC. Supplemented by reference TRBV14 and TRBJ1-2, the full variable domain reads EAGVTQFPSHSVIEKGQTVTLRCDPISGHDNLYWYRRVMGKEIKFLLHFVKESKQDESGMPNNRFLAERTGGTYSTLKVQPAELEDSGVYFCASSPPGGGYGYTFGSGTRLTVV.

The gene calls are TRBV14 and TRBJ2-5; D remains unclear. The V gene lost 0 bases and the J gene lost 6 bases, with 5 bases spanning the gap. CDR3 length: 12 residues. The germline gives CDR1 SGHDN, CDR2 FVKESK. CDR3 loop: CASSQDAKTQYF. The DNA for the CDR3 is TGTGCCAGCAGCCAAGACGCGAAGACCCAGTACTTC.

The table lists this clone with a few counts. The V gene is TRBV12-5, the J gene TRBJ2-5; 7 nucleotides line up with TRBD1. Trimming removed 6 bases from V and 2 bases from J; junction bases left unmatched: 3. This CDR3 is 13 amino acids long. Germline V gene data show CDR1 as LGHNT and CDR2 as FRNRAP. The CDR3 sequence is CASGQGEQETQYF. CDR3 in DNA: TGTGCTAGTGGCCAGGGGGAACAAGAGACCCAGTACTTC.